This T cell receptor (beta chain) was identified in a study of CD8+ T cells in alopecia areata. Study-wide context: Treatment with tofacitinib (6 to 18 months) was followed by 6 months off drug. The study, taken as a whole, reports: In lesional scalp, particularly from alopecia totalis/universalis, clonality was higher than in normal scalp.

Concerning this clone itself: Its specificity is not known.

Once RNA had been extracted, it was reverse transcribed into cDNA to act as the sequencing template. Here immunoSEQ multiplex PCR was the method, and the copy in TCRdb shows in-frame clones only, minus some. The profile shows some 180,000 clones, more than 60% of them singletons. This CDR3 is built from 13 residues. Germline V gene sequence: CDR1 GTSNPN, CDR2 SVGIG (reference sequence). Trimming left V 8 bases short and J 4 bases short, with 17 bases between. Alopecia areata patients had lesional scalp punch biopsies and peripheral blood taken from them. The chain combines TRBV30 with TRBJ1-1; possible D gene TRBD1, 5 bases. The receptor comes from a human donor with alopecia areata. The input for sequencing was CD4+ T cells sorted from blood, taken at week 0. The CDR3 DNA sequence: TGTGCCCGGCAACAGGCACTGACCACTGAAGCTTTCTTT. Encoded protein: CARQQALTTEAFF.